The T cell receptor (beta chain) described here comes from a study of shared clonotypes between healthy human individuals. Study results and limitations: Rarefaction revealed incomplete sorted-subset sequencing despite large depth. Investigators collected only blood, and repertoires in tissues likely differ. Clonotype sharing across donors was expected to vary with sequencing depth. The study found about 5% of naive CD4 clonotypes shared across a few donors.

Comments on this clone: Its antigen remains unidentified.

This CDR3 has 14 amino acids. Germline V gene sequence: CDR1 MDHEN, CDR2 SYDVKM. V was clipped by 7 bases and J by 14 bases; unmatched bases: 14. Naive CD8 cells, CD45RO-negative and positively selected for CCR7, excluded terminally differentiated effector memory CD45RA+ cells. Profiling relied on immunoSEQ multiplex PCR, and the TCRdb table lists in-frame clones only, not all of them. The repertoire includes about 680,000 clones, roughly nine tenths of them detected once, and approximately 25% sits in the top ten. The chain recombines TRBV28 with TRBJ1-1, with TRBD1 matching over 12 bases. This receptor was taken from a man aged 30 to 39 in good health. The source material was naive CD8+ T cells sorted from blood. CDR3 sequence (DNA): TGTGCCAGCACTCTAAGCGGGACAGGGGGCGATGGGTTCTTT. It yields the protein CASTLSGTGGDGFF.